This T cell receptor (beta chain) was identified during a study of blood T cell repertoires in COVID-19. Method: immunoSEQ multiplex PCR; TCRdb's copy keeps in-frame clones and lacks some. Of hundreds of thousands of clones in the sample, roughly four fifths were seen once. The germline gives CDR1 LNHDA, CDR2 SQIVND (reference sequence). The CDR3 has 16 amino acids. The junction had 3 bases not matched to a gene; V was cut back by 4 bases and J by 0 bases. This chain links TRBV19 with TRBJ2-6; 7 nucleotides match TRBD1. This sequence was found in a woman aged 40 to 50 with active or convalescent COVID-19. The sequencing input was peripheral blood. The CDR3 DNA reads TGTGCCAGTAGTAGACAGGGAAACTCTGGGGCCAACGTCCTGACTTTC. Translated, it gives CASSRQGNSGANVLTF.